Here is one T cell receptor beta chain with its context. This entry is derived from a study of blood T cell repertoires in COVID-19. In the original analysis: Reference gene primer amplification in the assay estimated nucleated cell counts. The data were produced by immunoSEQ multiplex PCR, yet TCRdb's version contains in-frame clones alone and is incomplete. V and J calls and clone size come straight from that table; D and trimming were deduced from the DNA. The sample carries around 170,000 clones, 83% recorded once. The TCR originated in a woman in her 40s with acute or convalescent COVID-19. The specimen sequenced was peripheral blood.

The CDR3 DNA sequence: TGCGCCAGCAGCTTGGCCCCAGGGGACTATGGCTACACCTTC. Its translation is CASSLAPGDYGYTF. This chain links TRBV5-1 with TRBJ1-2, with D tentatively TRBD1 (6 bases). The V end was cut by 0 bases, the J end by 3 bases, with 9 bases between. Germline CDR1 SGHRS, CDR2 YFSETQ. The CDR3 loop spans 14 amino acids.